These 21 T cell receptor beta chains came from one sample sequenced in a study of monozygotic twins with inflammatory bowel disease. For each CDR3 protein, TCRdb gives one entry from its re-call of the 5' RACE reads, without DNA. In all, the sample yields some 160,000 distinct CDR3 sequences. The sequenced sample was blood. These receptors were collected from a human donor with ulcerative colitis or Crohn's disease, or a healthy co-twin of an affected twin (not recorded which).

J is TRBJ2-7 and V is TRBV5-5; TCRdb returns TRBD1, unconfirmable since there is no DNA. This CDR3 is 14 amino acids long. Germline V gives CDR1 SGHKS, CDR2 YYEKEE (reference sequence). The CDR3 loop reads CASSSTVRFYEQYF.

The chain links TRBV7-2 to TRBJ2-7. Looked up from germline, CDR1 is SGHTA and CDR2 is FQGNSA. This CDR3 is 15 amino acids long. The CDR3 spells CASSLIGSSSYEQYF.

The V call is TRBV5-1, the J call TRBJ2-2; as DNA is missing, the TRBD1 call by TCRdb cannot be tested. Germline lookup yields CDR1 SGHRS and CDR2 YFSETQ. CDR3 length equals 13 residues. CDR3: CASRPGGTGELFF.

V usage is TRBV3-1 and J usage is TRBJ1-3. The CDR3 length is 16 residues. Germline V gene sequence: CDR1 LGHDT, CDR2 YNNKEL (reference sequence). CDR3 protein: CASSQDLGQLGNTIYF.

The V gene is TRBV20-1, the J gene TRBJ1-5; the TCRdb D gene call, TRBD1, has no DNA to confirm it. CDR1 and CDR2 (germline): DFQATT, SNEGSKA (reference sequence). The CDR3 has 14 residues. The CDR3 loop is CSAPDRTRDQPQHF.

The V and J genes are TRBV7-2 and TRBJ1-1; TCRdb calls TRBD1, which cannot be checked without DNA. This CDR3 is 15 amino acids long. Germline V CDR1 and CDR2: SGHTA, FQGNSA. CDR3: CASSLVRGVDTEAFF.

The chain employs TRBV7-2 and TRBJ1-1. This CDR3 is 14 amino acids long. Germline-derived CDR1 and CDR2 are SGHTA and FQGNSA. The CDR3 loop reads CASSSNLRGTEAFF.

This sequence joins TRBV28 and TRBJ2-5; TCRdb's D gene call, TRBD1, goes unchecked for lack of DNA. This CDR3 has 13 amino acids. Germline CDR1 MDHEN, CDR2 SYDVKM. The CDR3 is CASRPPLQETQYF.

The chain uses TRBV10-2 and TRBJ2-3. Germline CDR1 WSHSY, CDR2 SAAADI. This CDR3 has 14 amino acids. The CDR3 spells CASSESRGTDTQYF.

The chain has TRBV6-5 and TRBJ2-2. The CDR3 contains 17 residues. Germline V gene sequence: CDR1 MNHEY, CDR2 SVGAGI. The CDR3 sequence: CASSYSRQPNFAGELFF.

This sequence joins TRBV15 and TRBJ1-4. Germline assignment: CDR1 LNHNV and CDR2 YYDKDF (reference sequence). The CDR3 extends over 14 amino acids. The CDR3 loop reads CATSRGGGMEKLFF.

The chain joins TRBV11-2 to TRBJ2-7. This CDR3 is built from 13 residues. Per germline, CDR1 SGHAT and CDR2 FQNNGV. This CDR3 reads CASSFGISYEQYF.

Here the CDR3 reads CASSLGGGTNYGYTF. This chain joins TRBV7-2 and TRBJ1-2. The CDR3 spans 15 residues. Looked up from germline, CDR1 is SGHTA and CDR2 is FQGNSA. Combining the CDR3 with reference TRBV7-2 and TRBJ1-2 gives the whole variable domain GAGVSQSPSNKVTEKGKDVELRCDPISGHTALYWYRQSLGQGLEFLIYFQGNSAPDKSGLPSDRFSAERTGGSVSTLTIQRTQQEDSAVYLCASSLGGGTNYGYTFGSGTRLTVV.

The chain recombines TRBV7-2 with TRBJ1-5. This CDR3 contains 12 residues. Germline V gene sequence: CDR1 SGHTA, CDR2 FQGNSA. The CDR3 sequence is CASSFDNQPQHF.

V usage is TRBV10-3 and J usage is TRBJ1-2; TCRdb's D gene call, TRBD1, goes unchecked for lack of DNA. Germline CDR1 and CDR2: ENHRY and SYGVKD. The CDR3 consists of 15 residues. CDR3 in amino acids: CAISESGQISYGYTF.

The chain employs TRBV2 and TRBJ2-3; TCRdb's D call of TRBD2 is untestable without DNA. The CDR3 is 15 residues long. Germline V lookup: CDR1 SNHLY, CDR2 FYNNEI. The chain's CDR3 is CASSELRGGADTQYF.

The chain links TRBV30 to TRBJ1-6; TCRdb's D gene call, TRBD1, goes unchecked for lack of DNA. This CDR3 is built from 11 residues. Germline assignment: CDR1 GTSNPN and CDR2 SVGIG (reference sequence). This chain's CDR3 is CAWGQGVVFHF.

CDR3 in amino acids: CSARGLAGAHEQYF. The chain is built from TRBV20-1 and TRBJ2-7; lacking DNA, the TRBD2 call made by TCRdb goes unchecked. CDR1 is DFQATT and CDR2 is SNEGSKA in the germline V gene (reference sequence). The length of the CDR3 is 14 residues.

The chain is built from TRBV7-2 and TRBJ1-4. Germline values: CDR1 SGHTA, CDR2 FQGNSA. The CDR3 has 13 amino acids. CDR3 protein: CASSFSTNEKLFF.

V is TRBV20-1 and J is TRBJ2-4; absent DNA, TCRdb's TRBD1 call cannot be checked. Germline V gives CDR1 DFQATT, CDR2 SNEGSKA (reference sequence). This CDR3 region has 13 residues. The CDR3 sequence is CSASFVGVDIQYF.

This rearrangement joins TRBV30 to TRBJ2-2. In germline, CDR1 is GTSNPN, CDR2 SVGIG (reference sequence). The CDR3 contains 14 residues. The CDR3 loop is CAWSVLGTPGELFF.